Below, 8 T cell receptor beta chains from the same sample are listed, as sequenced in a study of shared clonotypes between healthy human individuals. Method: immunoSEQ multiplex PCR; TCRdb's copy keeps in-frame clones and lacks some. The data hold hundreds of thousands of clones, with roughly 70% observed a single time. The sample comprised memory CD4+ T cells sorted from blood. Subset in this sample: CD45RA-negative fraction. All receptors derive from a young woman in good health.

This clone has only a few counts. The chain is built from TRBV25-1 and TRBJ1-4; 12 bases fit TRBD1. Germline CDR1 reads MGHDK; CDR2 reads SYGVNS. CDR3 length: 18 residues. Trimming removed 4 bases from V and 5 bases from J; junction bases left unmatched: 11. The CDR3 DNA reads TGTGCCAGCAGTGGCCGACTCTGGGACAGGGGGCGGAATGAAAAACTGTTTTTT. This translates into CASSGRLWDRGRNEKLFF.

The CDR3 DNA reads as TGCGCCAGCAGCCAGGCCTACCCCGGGACGGATTACGAGCAGTACTTC. This gives the protein CASSQAYPGTDYEQYF. The gene calls are TRBV4-1 and TRBJ2-7; D is possibly TRBD1 or TRBD2 (5 bases each). Germline V gene sequence: CDR1 MGHRA, CDR2 YSYEKL. V dropped 3 bases and J dropped 4 bases, with 19 bases sitting between them. The CDR3 loop spans 16 amino acids.

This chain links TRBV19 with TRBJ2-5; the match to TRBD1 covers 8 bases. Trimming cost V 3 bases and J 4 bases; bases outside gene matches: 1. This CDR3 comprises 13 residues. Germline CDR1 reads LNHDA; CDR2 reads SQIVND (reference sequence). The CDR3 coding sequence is TGTGCCAGTAGTATCGGACAGGGAGAGACCCAGTACTTC. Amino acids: CASSIGQGETQYF.

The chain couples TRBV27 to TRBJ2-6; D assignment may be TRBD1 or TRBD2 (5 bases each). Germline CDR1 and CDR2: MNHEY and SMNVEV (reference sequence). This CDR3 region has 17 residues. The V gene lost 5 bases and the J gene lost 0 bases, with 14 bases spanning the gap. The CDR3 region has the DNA TGTGCCAGCAGTCGAACCCGGGACCACTCTGGGGCCAACGTCCTGACTTTC. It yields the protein CASSRTRDHSGANVLTF.

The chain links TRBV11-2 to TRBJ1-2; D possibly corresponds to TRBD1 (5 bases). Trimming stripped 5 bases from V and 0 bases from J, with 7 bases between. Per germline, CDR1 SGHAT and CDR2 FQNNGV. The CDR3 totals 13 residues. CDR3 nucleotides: TGTGCCAGCAGCCCGGGACCTAACTATGGCTACACCTTC. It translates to CASSPGPNYGYTF.

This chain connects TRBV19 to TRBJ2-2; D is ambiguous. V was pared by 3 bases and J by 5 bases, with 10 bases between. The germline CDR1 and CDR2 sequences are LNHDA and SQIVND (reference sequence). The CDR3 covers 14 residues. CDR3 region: CASSITGATGELFF. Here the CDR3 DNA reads TGTGCCAGTAGTATTACGGGTGCGACCGGGGAGCTGTTTTTT.

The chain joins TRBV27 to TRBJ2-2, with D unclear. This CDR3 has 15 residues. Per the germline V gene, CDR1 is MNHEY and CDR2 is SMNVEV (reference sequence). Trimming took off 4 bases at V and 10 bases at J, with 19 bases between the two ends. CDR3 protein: CASSSRASAPMELFF. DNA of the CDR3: TGTGCCAGCAGTTCGCGCGCGTCGGCCCCCATGGAGCTGTTTTTT.

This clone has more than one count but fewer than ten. The CDR3 loop is CASKIRGSSPAYYEQYF. CDR3 bases: TGTGCCAGCAAAATACGGGGGAGCAGCCCCGCTTATTACGAGCAGTACTTC. V and J are TRBV28 and TRBJ2-7, with D perhaps matching TRBD2 (6 bases). CDR3 length: 17 amino acids. Trimming took off 7 bases at V and 4 bases at J, with 26 bases between the two ends. From germline, CDR1 is MDHEN and CDR2 SYDVKM. Full variable domain (remainder filled in from reference TRBV28 and TRBJ2-7): DVKVTQSSRYLVKRTGEKVFLECVQDMDHENMFWYRQDPGLGLRLIYFSYDVKMKEKGDIPEGYSVSREKKERFSLILESASTNQTSMYLCASKIRGSSPAYYEQYFGPGTRLTVT.